This TCR beta chain was identified during a study of T cells after yellow fever vaccination. TCRdb redid the calling of the 5' RACE reads with MiXCR, one entry per CDR3 protein. This sample has some 350,000 distinct CDR3 sequences, with 3% to 4.5% found just once. The germline V and J ends were trimmed by 4 bases and 10 bases, with 8 bases remaining between them. Germline CDR1 is MNHEY and CDR2 is SVGEGT. This CDR3 comprises 11 residues. This material consisted of PBMCs, taken 5 days after the yellow fever booster vaccination. The sequence derives from a man between 18 and 29 years old who received the YFV17D yellow fever vaccine. The rearrangement uses TRBV6-2 or TRBV6-3 and TRBJ2-1; the D gene is possibly TRBD2 (5 bases). This chain's CDR3 is CASSFRGEQFF. CDR3 bases: TGTGCCAGCAGTTTCCGGGGAGAGCAGTTCTTC.